Presented here are 3 T cell receptor beta chains from one specimen sequenced in a study of blood T cell repertoires in COVID-19. Clones were sequenced by immunoSEQ multiplex PCR, and TCRdb holds only the in-frame ones, with some missing. The sample yields roughly 120,000 clones, around 85% seen once. The specimen was peripheral blood. All receptors come from a woman of 80 years or more with COVID-19, enrolled during active disease.

V usage is TRBV28 and J usage is TRBJ2-1; 10 bases are shared with TRBD2. Looked up from germline, CDR1 is MDHEN and CDR2 is SYDVKM. V was clipped by 3 bases and J by 7 bases; unmatched bases: 9. The CDR3 spans 16 residues. CDR3 nucleotides: TGTGCCAGCAGTTTCTCGTCTAGCGGGAGCGGGAATGAGCAGTTCTTC. Amino acid sequence: CASSFSSSGSGNEQFF.

V usage is TRBV28 and J usage is TRBJ2-3, with TRBD1 matching 8 bases. With 6 bases clipped from V and 3 bases from J, the junction kept 2 bases outside the gene matches. CDR1 MDHEN and CDR2 SYDVKM come from the germline V gene. The CDR3 extends over 13 amino acids. The CDR3 nucleotides are TGTGCCAGCAGAAGACAGGGGACAGATACGCAGTATTTT. Protein product: CASRRQGTDTQYF.

The rearrangement links TRBV7-3 to TRBJ1-6; 9 bases line up with TRBD1. V shed 5 bases and J 5 bases; nucleotides not matched to a gene: 16. Germline CDR1 SGHTA, CDR2 FQGTGA. There are 19 residues in the CDR3. The CDR3 protein is CASSPRDRDRGGDNSPLHF. CDR3 coding DNA: TGTGCCAGCAGCCCTCGGGACAGGGACCGGGGTGGGGATAATTCACCCCTCCACTTT.